This T cell receptor beta chain was retrieved from a study of T-cell reconstitution after alpha-beta-depleted transplantation in children. V was clipped by 4 bases and J by 3 bases; unmatched bases: 5. The CDR3 extends over 15 amino acids. Germline V gene data show CDR1 as SGHTA and CDR2 as FQGNSA. Construction of the TCRbeta library involved unique molecular identifiers. TCRdb re-called the PCR reads with MiXCR, one entry per CDR3 protein. Of approximately 15,000 distinct CDR3 sequences in the sample, about 5% are singletons; the top ten hold just under 7%. In this sample, this clonotype turned up many times.

This sequence joins TRBV7-2 and TRBJ2-7; 11 nucleotides line up with TRBD2. Sequences were derived from PBMCs, sampled before TCRalphabeta/CD19-depleted stem cell transplant. The sequence came from a boy aged 10-17 years with acute lymphoblastic leukemia, due to receive a stem cell transplant. This CDR3 is CASSSLLAGGYEQYF. CDR3 DNA sequence: TGTGCCAGCAGCTCCCTGCTAGCGGGAGGCTACGAGCAGTACTTC.